This T cell receptor (beta chain) was documented in a study of blood T cells in healthy people across ages. Study conclusions and caveats: The fall in TCR beta diversity per million T cells was roughly linear with age. The study regarded diversity estimates from one million T cells as underestimates.

The use of a sample-barcoded 5' primer and a J-beta primer mix characterized a second PCR of about 6 to 11 cycles. TCRdb itself ran the 5' RACE reads through MiXCR, one entry per CDR3 protein. This sample carries over a million distinct CDR3 sequences, approximately 42% of them seen once, and the ten largest clones take less than 5%. Note on this clonotype: Its antigen is unknown.

No fewer than 6 million PBMCs went into each sample. Total RNA was isolated from each sample in quantities of at least 5 micrograms. Trimming pared 7 bases from V and 5 bases from J, leaving 23 bases between. The CDR3 sequence is 16 residues long. The germline gives CDR1 MDHEN, CDR2 SYDVKM. V usage is TRBV28 and J usage is TRBJ1-2, with D perhaps matching TRBD1 (6 bases). The receptor was derived from a woman in her late teens or twenties in good health. Specimen: blood. The CDR3, as DNA: TGTGCCAGCACCACGAGGATGGGGAGACAGGCATATGGCTACACCTTC. It encodes CASTTRMGRQAYGYTF.